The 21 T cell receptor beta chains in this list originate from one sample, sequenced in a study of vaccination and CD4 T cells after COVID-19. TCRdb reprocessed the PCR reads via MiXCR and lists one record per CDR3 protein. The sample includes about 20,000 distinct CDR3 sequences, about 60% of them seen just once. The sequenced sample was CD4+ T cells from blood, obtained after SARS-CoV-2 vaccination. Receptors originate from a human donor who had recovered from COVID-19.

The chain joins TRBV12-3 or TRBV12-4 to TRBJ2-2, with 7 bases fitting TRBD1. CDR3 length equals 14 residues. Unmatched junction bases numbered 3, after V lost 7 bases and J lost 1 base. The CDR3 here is CASTRDRNTGELFF. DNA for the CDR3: TGTGCCAGCACCCGGGACAGGAACACCGGGGAGCTGTTTTTT.

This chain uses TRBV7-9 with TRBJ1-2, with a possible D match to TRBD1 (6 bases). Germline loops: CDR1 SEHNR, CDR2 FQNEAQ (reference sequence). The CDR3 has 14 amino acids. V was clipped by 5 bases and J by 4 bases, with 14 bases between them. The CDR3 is CASSREGGGYGYTF. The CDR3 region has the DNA TGTGCCAGCAGCCGGGAAGGGGGGGGCTATGGCTACACCTTC.

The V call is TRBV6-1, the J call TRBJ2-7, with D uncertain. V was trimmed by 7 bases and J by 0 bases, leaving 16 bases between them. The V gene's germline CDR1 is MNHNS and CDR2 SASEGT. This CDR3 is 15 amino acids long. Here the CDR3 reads CASINAGSSSYEQYF. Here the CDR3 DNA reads TGTGCCAGCATTAACGCAGGTTCGAGCTCCTACGAGCAGTACTTC.

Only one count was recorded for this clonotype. The CDR3: CASSLGQVGDTQYF. The CDR3 DNA reads TGTGCCAGCAGCTTGGGACAGGTTGGGGATACGCAGTATTTT. The V and J genes are TRBV7-3 and TRBJ2-3; 8 bases align to TRBD1. The CDR3 has 14 amino acids. Germline CDR1 reads SGHTA; CDR2 reads FQGTGA. The junction had 5 bases not matched to a gene; V was cut back by 3 bases and J by 6 bases.

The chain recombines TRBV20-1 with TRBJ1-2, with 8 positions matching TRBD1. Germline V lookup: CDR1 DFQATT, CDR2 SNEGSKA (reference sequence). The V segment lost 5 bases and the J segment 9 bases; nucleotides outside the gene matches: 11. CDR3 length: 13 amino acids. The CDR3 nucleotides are TGCAGTGCTGGCCACAGGGGGGAATATAGCTACACCTTC. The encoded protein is CSAGHRGEYSYTF.

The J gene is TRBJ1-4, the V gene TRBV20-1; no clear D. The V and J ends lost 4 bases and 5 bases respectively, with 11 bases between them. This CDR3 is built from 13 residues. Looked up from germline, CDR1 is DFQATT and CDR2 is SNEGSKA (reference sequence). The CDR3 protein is CSANLQLNEKLFF. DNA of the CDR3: TGCAGTGCTAACCTACAGCTGAATGAAAAACTGTTTTTT.

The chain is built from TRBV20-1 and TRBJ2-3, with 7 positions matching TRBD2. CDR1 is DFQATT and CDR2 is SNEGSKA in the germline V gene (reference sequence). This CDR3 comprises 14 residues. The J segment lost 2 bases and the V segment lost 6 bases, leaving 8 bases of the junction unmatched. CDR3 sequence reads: CSAPPSGPTDTQYF. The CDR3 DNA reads TGCAGTGCGCCTCCTAGCGGCCCCACAGATACGCAGTATTTT.

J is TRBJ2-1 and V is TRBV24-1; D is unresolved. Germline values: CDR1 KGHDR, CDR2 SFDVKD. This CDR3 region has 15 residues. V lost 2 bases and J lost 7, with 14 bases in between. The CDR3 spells CATSDSRRSLNEQFF. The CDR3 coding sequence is TGTGCCACCAGTGATTCCCGGCGGAGCTTGAATGAGCAGTTCTTC.

For the CDR3, the DNA is TGTGCCAGCAGCTTCGGACTAGCGGGGATCACAGATACGCAGTATTTT. It specifies CASSFGLAGITDTQYF. This chain uses TRBV11-3 with TRBJ2-3; 12 bases are a match to TRBD2. Trimming removed 3 bases from V and 2 bases from J; junction bases left unmatched: 3. CDR3 size: 16 residues. Germline assignment: CDR1 SGHNT and CDR2 YENEEA.

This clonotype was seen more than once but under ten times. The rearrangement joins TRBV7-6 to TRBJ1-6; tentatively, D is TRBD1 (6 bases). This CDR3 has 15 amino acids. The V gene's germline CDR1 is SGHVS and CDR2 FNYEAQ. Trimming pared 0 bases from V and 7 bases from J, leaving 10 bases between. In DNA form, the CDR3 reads TGTGCCAGCAGCTTAGCCGGACAGAGGAATTCACCCCTCCACTTT. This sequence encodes CASSLAGQRNSPLHF. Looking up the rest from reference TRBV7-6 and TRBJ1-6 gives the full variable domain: GAGVSQSPRYKVTKRGQDVALRCDPISGHVSLYWYRQALGQGPEFLTYFNYEAQQDKSGLPNDRFSAERPEGSISTLTIQRTEQRDSAMYRCASSLAGQRNSPLHFGNGTRLTVT.

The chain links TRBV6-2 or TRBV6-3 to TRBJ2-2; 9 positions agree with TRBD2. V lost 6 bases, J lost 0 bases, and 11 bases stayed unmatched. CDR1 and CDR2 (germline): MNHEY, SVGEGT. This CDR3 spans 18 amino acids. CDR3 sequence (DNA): TGTGCCAGCAGGACTACTCTAGCGGGGTTCGCGAACACCGGGGAGCTGTTTTTT. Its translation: CASRTTLAGFANTGELFF.

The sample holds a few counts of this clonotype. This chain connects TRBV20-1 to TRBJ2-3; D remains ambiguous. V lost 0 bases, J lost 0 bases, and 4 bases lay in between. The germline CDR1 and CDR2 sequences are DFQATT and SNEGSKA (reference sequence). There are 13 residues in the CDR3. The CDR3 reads CSAREDSTDTQYF. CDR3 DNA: TGCAGTGCTAGAGAAGATAGCACAGATACGCAGTATTTT.

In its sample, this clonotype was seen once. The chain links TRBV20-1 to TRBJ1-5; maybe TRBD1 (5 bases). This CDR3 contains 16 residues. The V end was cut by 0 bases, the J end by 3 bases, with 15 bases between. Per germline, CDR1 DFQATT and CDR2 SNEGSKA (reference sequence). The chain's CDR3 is CSARDGARLTNQPQHF. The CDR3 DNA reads TGCAGTGCTAGAGATGGGGCTCGCTTGACCAATCAGCCCCAGCATTTT.

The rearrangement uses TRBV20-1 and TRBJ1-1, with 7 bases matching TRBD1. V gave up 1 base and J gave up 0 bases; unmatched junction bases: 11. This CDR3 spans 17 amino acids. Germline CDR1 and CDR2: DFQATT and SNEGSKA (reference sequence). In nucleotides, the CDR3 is TGCAGTGCTAGAGGCCGAGACAGGGCGGGGCTGAACACTGAAGCTTTCTTT. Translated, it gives CSARGRDRAGLNTEAFF.

CDR3 amino acids: CSARRRQGNSNQPQHF. For the CDR3, the DNA is TGCAGTGCTAGAAGGAGACAGGGAAACAGCAATCAGCCCCAGCATTTT. The J gene is TRBJ1-5, the V gene TRBV20-1; 7 bases are a match to TRBD1. Germline CDR1 is DFQATT and CDR2 is SNEGSKA (reference sequence). CDR3 size: 16 residues. V dropped 2 bases and J dropped 1; count of bases not matched to a gene: 8.

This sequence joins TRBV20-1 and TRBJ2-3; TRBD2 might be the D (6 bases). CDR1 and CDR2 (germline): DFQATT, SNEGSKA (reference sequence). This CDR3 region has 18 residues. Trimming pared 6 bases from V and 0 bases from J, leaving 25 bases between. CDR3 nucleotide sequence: TGCAGTGCCCTCATCCCAAGCGGAGGGGCCTCTAGCACAGATACGCAGTATTTT. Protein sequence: CSALIPSGGASSTDTQYF.

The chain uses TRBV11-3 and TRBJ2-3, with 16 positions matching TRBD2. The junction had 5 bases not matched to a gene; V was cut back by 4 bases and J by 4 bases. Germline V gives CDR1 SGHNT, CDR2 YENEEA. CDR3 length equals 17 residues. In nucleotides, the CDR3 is TGTGCCAGCAGCTCCCGGGGACTAGCGGGAGGGCCAGATACGCAGTATTTT. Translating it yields CASSSRGLAGGPDTQYF.

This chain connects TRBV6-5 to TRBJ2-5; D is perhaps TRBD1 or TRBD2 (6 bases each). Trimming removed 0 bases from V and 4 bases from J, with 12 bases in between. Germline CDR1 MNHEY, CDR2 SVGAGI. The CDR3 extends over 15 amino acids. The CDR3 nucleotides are TGTGCCAGCAGTTACTCTGGGGGGCGGAGAGAGACCCAGTACTTC. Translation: CASSYSGGRRETQYF.

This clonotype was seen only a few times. CDR3 DNA sequence: TGTGCCAGCAGTGTTTATGAGCAGTTCTTC. Residues: CASSVYEQFF. The rearrangement links TRBV2 to TRBJ2-1; D call uncertain. The length of the CDR3 is 10 residues. Germline CDR1 reads SNHLY; CDR2 reads FYNNEI. V was pared by 4 bases and J by 8 bases, with 3 bases between. Full variable domain (rest looked up from reference TRBV2 and TRBJ2-1): EPEVTQTPSHQVTQMGQEVILRCVPISNHLYFYWYRQILGQKVEFLVSFYNNEISEKSEIFDDQFSVERPDGSNFTLKIRSTKLEDSAMYFCASSVYEQFFGPGTRLTVL.

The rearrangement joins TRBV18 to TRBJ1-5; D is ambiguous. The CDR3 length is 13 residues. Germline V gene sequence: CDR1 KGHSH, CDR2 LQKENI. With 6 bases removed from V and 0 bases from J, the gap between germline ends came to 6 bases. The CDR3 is CASSMDSNQPQHF. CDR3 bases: TGTGCCAGCTCCATGGATAGCAATCAGCCCCAGCATTTT.

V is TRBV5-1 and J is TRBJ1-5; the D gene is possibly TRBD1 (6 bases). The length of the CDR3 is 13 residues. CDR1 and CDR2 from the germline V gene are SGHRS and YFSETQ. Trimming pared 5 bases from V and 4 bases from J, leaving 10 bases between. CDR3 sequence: CASRRGANQPQHF. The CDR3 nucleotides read TGCGCCAGCAGGAGGGGGGCTAATCAGCCCCAGCATTTT.